This T cell receptor (beta chain) was profiled in a study of blood T cells in healthy people across ages. Whole-study findings and limits: With unsorted PBMCs, a conclusive comparison of naive versus antigen-experienced cells was not possible. The authors considered diversity estimates from one million T cells to be underestimates.

Next came a second PCR, run for about 7 to 11 cycles, which used a sample-barcoded 5' primer along with a J-beta primer mix. TCRdb called the 5' RACE reads again in MiXCR, with one record for every CDR3 protein. The repertoire holds 800,000 to 950,000 distinct CDR3 sequences, with about 27% as singletons. The ends were cut back, 5 bases at V and 3 bases at J, with 13 bases in the middle. Per the germline V gene, CDR1 is SGHAT and CDR2 is FQNNGV. The CDR3 is made up of 14 amino acids. This clonotype came up a few times. Its antigen is undetermined. The same data also contributed to another study, on T cells of mothers and their children. That paper adds: Regardless of relatedness, pairs show thymic selection shaping TCR recombination output in a similar manner.

The chain couples TRBV11-2 to TRBJ1-2; a weak D match, TRBD1 (6 bases). The receptor was isolated from a woman in her forties in good health. The specimen sequenced was blood. The CDR3 bases are TGTGCCAGCAGCCCCGATAGGACAGACTATGGCTACACCTTC. Protein: CASSPDRTDYGYTF.